This TCR beta chain was observed in a study of T cell responses to AZD1222 COVID-19 vaccine. Across the whole study: Recipients boosted at about 4 weeks or about 12 weeks are pooled. Regarding the study as a whole: The reported proportion of spike-specific TCRs targeting unmutated variant regions was nearly half.

The germline V gene has CDR1 SEHNR and CDR2 FQNEAQ (reference sequence). V lost 5 bases and J lost 3, with 10 bases in between. The CDR3 has 14 amino acids. The assay was immunoSEQ multiplex PCR, and TCRdb's table has in-frame clones only and misses some. The table shows more than 140,000 clones, with 91% occurring only once. A note on this clone: The antigen is not known.

The sequence was collected from an adult in good health. This material consisted of peripheral blood, taken on day 0 of AZD1222 vaccination. This chain connects TRBV7-9 to TRBJ2-2; no definite D call. Here the CDR3 DNA reads TGTGCCAGCAGCCCACACTTGGACACCGGGGAGCTGTTTTTT. Its translation: CASSPHLDTGELFF.